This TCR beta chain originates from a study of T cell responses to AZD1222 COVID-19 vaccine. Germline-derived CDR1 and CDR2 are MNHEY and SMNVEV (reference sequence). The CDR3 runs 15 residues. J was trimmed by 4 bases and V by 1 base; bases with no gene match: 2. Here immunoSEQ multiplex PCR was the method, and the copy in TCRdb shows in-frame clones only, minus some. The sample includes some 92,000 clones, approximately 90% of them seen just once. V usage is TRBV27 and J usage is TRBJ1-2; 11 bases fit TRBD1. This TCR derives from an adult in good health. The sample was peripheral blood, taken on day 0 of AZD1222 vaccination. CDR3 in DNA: TGTGCCAGCAGTTTATTGGGACAGGGGGGCTATGGCTACACCTTC. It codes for CASSLLGQGGYGYTF.